This paragraph covers one T cell receptor (beta chain) sequence. Its antigen is unidentified. 13 Jbeta primers and 60 Vbeta primers were used for the PCR. The assay was immunoSEQ multiplex PCR, and TCRdb's table has in-frame clones only and misses some. The repertoire includes more than 90,000 clones, under 85% of them detected once, and about 4.9% sits in the top ten. As for the donors, each was a healthy bone marrow donor. The sample originates from a study of cytomegalovirus exposure and HLA in healthy donors. Study outcomes and limitations: Donors belonging to an Asian-associated ancestry cluster reportedly showed fewer N-insertions in productive TCRs than the roughly 700-donor mean, according to what a later analysis found. It is likely that the observed cluster of highly shared sequence variants was a sequencing artifact. Later work found most CMV-associated TCR beta chains apparently HLA-restricted.

CDR3 size: 16 residues. Germline CDR1 is MRHNA and CDR2 is SNTAGT. J was trimmed by 0 bases and V by 0 bases; bases with no gene match: 0. The sample taken for sequencing was PBMCs. The genes are TRBV6-4 and TRBJ2-3; 10 bases match TRBD2. The sequence derives from a man between 25 and 39 years old in good health and CMV-seropositive. DNA of the CDR3: TGTGCCAGCAGTGACTCAGCGGGGGGGAGCACAGATACGCAGTATTTT. Translation: CASSDSAGGSTDTQYF.